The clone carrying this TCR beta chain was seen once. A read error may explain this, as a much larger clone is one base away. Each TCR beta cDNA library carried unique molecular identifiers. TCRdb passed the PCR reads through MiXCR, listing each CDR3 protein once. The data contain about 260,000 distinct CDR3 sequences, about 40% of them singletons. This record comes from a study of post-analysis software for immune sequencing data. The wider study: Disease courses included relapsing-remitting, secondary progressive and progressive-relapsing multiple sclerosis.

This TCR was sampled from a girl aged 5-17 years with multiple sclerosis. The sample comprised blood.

The CDR3 bases are TGTGCCGGCAGTTCGTTGACAGTCTCGGGTTCACCCCTCCACTTT. It translates to CAGSSLTVSGSPLHF. The chain employs TRBV6-5 and TRBJ1-6; D possibly corresponds to TRBD1 (5 bases). Germline V gene sequence: CDR1 MNHEY, CDR2 SVGAGI. This CDR3 is 15 amino acids long.